The 8 T cell receptor beta chains listed next were all sequenced from one sample in a study of T cell changes during pregnancy in multiple sclerosis. This table comes from immunoSEQ multiplex PCR, and its TCRdb copy is limited to in-frame clones, with some not included. The sample shows approximately 120,000 clones, roughly 95% of them seen only once. The sample in question was peripheral blood, obtained after pregnancy. These receptor sequences come from a female donor with multiple sclerosis, enrolled in a pregnancy study.

The chain recombines TRBV7-2 with TRBJ1-2, with 7 nucleotides matching TRBD1. From germline, CDR1 is SGHTA and CDR2 FQGNSA. Germline trimming cut 4 bases from V and 4 bases from J; bases unmatched to any gene: 3. The CDR3 is 13 residues long. The CDR3 coding sequence is TGTGCCAGCAGCTCCGGGACAGTCTATGGCTACACCTTC. Encoded protein: CASSSGTVYGYTF.

The J gene is TRBJ2-1, the V gene TRBV7-8; 7 nucleotides agree with TRBD1. The CDR3 loop spans 17 amino acids. J was trimmed by 6 bases and V by 2 bases; bases with no gene match: 13. CDR1 is SGHVS and CDR2 is FQNEAQ in the germline V gene. CDR3: CASSLQIGQGDVNEQFF. CDR3 nucleotides: TGTGCCAGCAGCTTACAAATTGGGCAGGGGGATGTCAATGAGCAGTTCTTC.

This chain connects TRBV15 to TRBJ2-7; tentative D call: TRBD1 (5 bases). This CDR3 spans 13 amino acids. From germline, CDR1 is LNHNV and CDR2 YYDKDF (reference sequence). V shed 2 bases and J shed 5 bases, with 10 bases lying between them. Here the CDR3 DNA reads TGTGCCACCAGCAGATCCCAGGGTAACGAGCAGTACTTC. Protein product: CATSRSQGNEQYF.

This rearrangement joins TRBV5-6 to TRBJ1-3; 7 bases are a match to TRBD1. The CDR3 extends over 17 amino acids. V dropped 2 bases and J dropped 0; count of bases not matched to a gene: 8. Germline CDR1 SGHDT, CDR2 YYEEEE. The CDR3 protein is CASSFRTGIISGNTIYF. In DNA form, the CDR3 reads TGTGCCAGCAGCTTTAGGACAGGAATAATCTCTGGAAACACCATATATTTT.

The chain combines TRBV5-1 with TRBJ2-4; the D gene is possibly TRBD1 (5 bases). The V gene's germline CDR1 is SGHRS and CDR2 YFSETQ. Trimming stripped 2 bases from V and 2 bases from J, with 11 bases between. This CDR3 contains 15 residues. In nucleotides, the CDR3 is TGCGCCAGCAGCTTAGGGGATCTATCCAAAAACATTCAGTACTTC. Residues: CASSLGDLSKNIQYF. Supplemented by reference TRBV5-1 and TRBJ2-4, the full variable domain reads KAGVTQTPRYLIKTRGQQVTLSCSPISGHRSVSWYQQTPGQGLQFLFEYFSETQRNKGNFPGRFSGRQFSNSRSEMNVSTLELGDSALYLCASSLGDLSKNIQYFGAGTRLSVL.

The chain is built from TRBV18 and TRBJ1-2, with 10 bases aligning to TRBD1. The trim removed 3 bases at V and 3 bases at J, leaving 7 bases unmatched. The CDR3 length is 16 residues. Germline lookup yields CDR1 KGHSH and CDR2 LQKENI. The CDR3 DNA follows: TGTGCCAGCTCACCCCAACTCGGACAGGGGGACTATGGCTACACCTTC. This translates into CASSPQLGQGDYGYTF.

In nucleotides, the CDR3 is TGTGCCAGCAGTCCGATCAGGGGCGCGAACACCGGGGAGCTGTTTTTT. Residues: CASSPIRGANTGELFF. V usage is TRBV11-3 and J usage is TRBJ2-2, with TRBD1 as a possible D gene (6 bases). This CDR3 region has 16 residues. The V end was cut by 6 bases, the J end by 0 bases, with 14 bases between. Germline V gene data show CDR1 as SGHNT and CDR2 as YENEEA.

This chain joins TRBV19 and TRBJ1-3, with D maybe TRBD1 (5 bases). With 3 bases removed from V and 0 bases from J, the gap between germline ends came to 9 bases. CDR1 LNHDA and CDR2 SQIVND come from the germline V gene (reference sequence). This CDR3 region has 15 residues. The DNA of the CDR3 is TGTGCCAGTAGTATGGGGGACTTCTCTGGAAACACCATATATTTT. This encodes CASSMGDFSGNTIYF.